Presented here are 19 T cell receptor beta chains from one specimen sequenced in a study of T cells expressing NK-cell markers. No DNA is given; TCRdb re-called the 5' RACE reads and lists each CDR3 protein once. Recorded for this sample: more than 400,000 distinct CDR3 sequences. Specimen: blood T cells: a sorted CD56 or NKG2C T cell subset, CD4+ or CD8+ T cells, or bulk PBMC T cells (not recorded which). These receptors came from a woman aged 18 to 69 in good health.

The J gene is TRBJ2-7, the V gene TRBV10-3; TCRdb gives TRBD1 as the D gene, but with no DNA this cannot be confirmed. The CDR3 contains 17 residues. Germline assignment: CDR1 ENHRY and CDR2 SYGVKD. The CDR3 loop reads CAISDGGGHGSPHEQYF.

The rearrangement joins TRBV11-2 to TRBJ2-1; TCRdb indicates TRBD1, and absent DNA this call remains unverified. The CDR3 covers 17 residues. The V gene's germline CDR1 is SGHAT and CDR2 FQNNGV. The CDR3 protein is CASTLMGPGTGYNEQFF.

V gene TRBV19 combines with J gene TRBJ2-7. The CDR3 runs 11 residues. The V gene's germline CDR1 is LNHDA and CDR2 SQIVND (reference sequence). CDR3 sequence reads: CASSIEDEQYF.

The CDR3 spells CASSFPMGEEQYF. The chain carries TRBV7-8 and TRBJ2-7; checking the TCRdb D call of TRBD1 is not possible without DNA. The CDR3 totals 13 residues. Germline CDR1 is SGHVS and CDR2 is FQNEAQ. The entire variable domain, with the rest obtained from reference TRBV7-8 and TRBJ2-7, is as follows: GAGVSQSPRYKVAKRGQDVALRCDPISGHVSLFWYQQALGQGPEFLTYFQNEAQLDKSGLPSDRFFAERPEGSVSTLKIQRTQQEDSAVYLCASSFPMGEEQYFGPGTRLTVT.

The chain links TRBV12-3 or TRBV12-4 to TRBJ2-2; TCRdb selects TRBD2, and the lack of DNA leaves this call unchecked. The CDR3 is 18 amino acids. CDR3: CASSLGLAGGQNTGELFF.

The V gene is TRBV7-6, the J gene TRBJ2-7; lacking DNA, the TRBD2 call made by TCRdb goes unchecked. The CDR3 runs to 14 residues. Germline CDR1 is SGHVS and CDR2 is FNYEAQ. The CDR3 region is CASSYGGEVYEQYF.

The rearrangement links TRBV12-3 or TRBV12-4 to TRBJ1-4. This CDR3 is 15 amino acids long. The CDR3: CASSPLHVPNEKLFF.

This rearrangement joins TRBV20-1 to TRBJ2-6; lacking DNA, the TRBD1 call made by TCRdb goes unchecked. This CDR3 spans 18 amino acids. Looked up from germline, CDR1 is DFQATT and CDR2 is SNEGSKA (reference sequence). Here the CDR3 reads CSALFTGTGGPGANVLTF.

The chain links TRBV9 to TRBJ1-1; TCRdb's D call, TRBD1, is unchecked because there is no DNA. The CDR3 is 13 amino acids. Germline V gene lookup returns CDR1 SGDLS and CDR2 YYNGEE. This CDR3 reads CASSVVSRDEAFF. Supplemented by reference TRBV9 and TRBJ1-1, the full variable domain reads DSGVTQTPKHLITATGQRVTLRCSPRSGDLSVYWYQQSLDQGLQFLIQYYNGEERAKGNILERFSAQQFPDLHSELNLSSLELGDSALYFCASSVVSRDEAFFGQGTRLTVV.

V and J are TRBV7-7 and TRBJ2-5; TCRdb designates TRBD1, a call that cannot be tested without DNA. Germline CDR1 reads SSHAT; CDR2 reads FNYEAQ (reference sequence). The CDR3 has 13 amino acids. This CDR3 is CASTPSSYGTQYF.

The CDR3 region is CASSYWSAESNQPQHF. The genes are TRBV6-5 and TRBJ1-5. Germline CDR1 MNHEY, CDR2 SVGAGI. This CDR3 is built from 16 residues.

The gene calls are TRBV7-9 and TRBJ2-3; the D call of TRBD2 rests on TCRdb alone, since no DNA is present to check it. This CDR3 contains 16 residues. CDR1 is SEHNR and CDR2 is FQNEAQ in the germline V gene (reference sequence). CDR3 sequence reads: CASSPGLAGGRGTQYF.

The V and J genes are TRBV5-4 and TRBJ2-7; there is no DNA to check the TCRdb D call of TRBD1. This CDR3 has 14 amino acids. CDR1 is SGHNT, CDR2 YYREEE, per germline (reference sequence). The CDR3 loop is CASSPGTGILEQYF. Looking up the rest from reference TRBV5-4 and TRBJ2-7 gives the full variable domain: ETGVTQSPTHLIKTRGQQVTLRCSSQSGHNTVSWYQQALGQGPQFIFQYYREEENGRGNFPPRFSGLQFPNYSSELNVNALELDDSALYLCASSPGTGILEQYFGPGTRLTVT.

The chain combines TRBV19 with TRBJ2-1; TCRdb names TRBD1, which stays unverified in the absence of DNA. Germline lookup yields CDR1 LNHDA and CDR2 SQIVND (reference sequence). The length of the CDR3 is 13 residues. CDR3 region: CACGAGAYNEQFF.

The rearrangement uses TRBV7-8 and TRBJ2-7; the D call from TCRdb, TRBD1, cannot be confirmed without DNA. CDR1 and CDR2 from the germline V gene are SGHVS and FQNEAQ. The CDR3 consists of 15 residues. CDR3 sequence reads: CASSLGGTGGYEQYF.

The V and J genes are TRBV7-8 and TRBJ2-5; as DNA is missing, the TRBD1 call by TCRdb cannot be tested. CDR1 SGHVS and CDR2 FQNEAQ come from the germline V gene. The CDR3 is 12 amino acids. The CDR3 sequence: CASQGLQETQYF.

This rearrangement joins TRBV27 to TRBJ1-5. The CDR3 length is 13 residues. Germline V lookup: CDR1 MNHEY, CDR2 SMNVEV (reference sequence). The CDR3 here is CASSYSRVQPQHF.

The chain employs TRBV20-1 and TRBJ2-4; as DNA is missing, the TRBD1 call by TCRdb cannot be tested. The CDR3 is made up of 13 amino acids. Looked up from germline, CDR1 is DFQATT and CDR2 is SNEGSKA (reference sequence). The CDR3 sequence is CSAGTEHYPIQYF.

The chain uses TRBV6-2 or TRBV6-3 and TRBJ1-5; there is no DNA to check the TCRdb D call of TRBD1. Germline loops: CDR1 MNHEY, CDR2 SVGEGT. CDR3 length equals 17 residues. CDR3 amino acids: CASSRTGFGTDNQPQHF.